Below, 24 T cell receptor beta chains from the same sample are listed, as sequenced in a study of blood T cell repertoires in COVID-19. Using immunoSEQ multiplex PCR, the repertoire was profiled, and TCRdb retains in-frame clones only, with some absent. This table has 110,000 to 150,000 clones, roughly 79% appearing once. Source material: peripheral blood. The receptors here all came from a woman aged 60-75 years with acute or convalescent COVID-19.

CDR3 region: CAISGTLDSPLHF. The CDR3 DNA sequence: TGTGCCATCAGCGGGACACTCGATTCACCCCTCCACTTT. V and J are TRBV10-3 and TRBJ1-6, with D perhaps matching TRBD1 (6 bases). V lost 6 bases to trimming and J lost 8 bases, with 11 bases between them. The CDR3 contains 13 residues. Germline CDR1 reads ENHRY; CDR2 reads SYGVKD.

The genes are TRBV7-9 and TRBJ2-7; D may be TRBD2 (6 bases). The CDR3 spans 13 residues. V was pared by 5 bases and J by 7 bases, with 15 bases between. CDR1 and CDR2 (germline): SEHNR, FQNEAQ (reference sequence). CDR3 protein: CASSLSGPNEQYF. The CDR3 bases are TGTGCCAGCAGCCTTAGCGGTCCTAATGAGCAGTACTTC.

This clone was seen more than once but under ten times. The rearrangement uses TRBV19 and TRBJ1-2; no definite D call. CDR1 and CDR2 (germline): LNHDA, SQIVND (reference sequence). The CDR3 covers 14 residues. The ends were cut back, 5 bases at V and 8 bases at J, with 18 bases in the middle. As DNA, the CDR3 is TGTGCCAGTAGTCCTTTCCCACGGGGAGGAGGCTACACCTTC. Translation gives CASSPFPRGGGYTF.

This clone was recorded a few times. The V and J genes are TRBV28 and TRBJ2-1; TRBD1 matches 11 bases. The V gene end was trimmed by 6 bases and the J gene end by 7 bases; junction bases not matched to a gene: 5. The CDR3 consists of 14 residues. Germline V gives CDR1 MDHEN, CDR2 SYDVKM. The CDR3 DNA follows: TGTGCCAGCAGGGGGGACAGGGGGTGGAATGAGCAGTTCTTC. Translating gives CASRGDRGWNEQFF.

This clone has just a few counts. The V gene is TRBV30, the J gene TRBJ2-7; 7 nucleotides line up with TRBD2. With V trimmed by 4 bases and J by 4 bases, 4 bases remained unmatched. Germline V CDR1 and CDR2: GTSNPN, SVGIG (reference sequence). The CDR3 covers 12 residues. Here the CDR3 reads CAWKREEYEQYF. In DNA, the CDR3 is TGTGCCTGGAAACGGGAGGAGTACGAGCAGTACTTC.

Here the CDR3 reads CASRRTSGSSYNEQFF. The CDR3 region has the DNA TGTGCCAGCAGGAGGACTAGCGGAAGCTCCTACAATGAGCAGTTCTTC. The rearrangement uses TRBV2 and TRBJ2-1, with 10 bases that match TRBD2. The germline CDR1 and CDR2 sequences are SNHLY and FYNNEI. With 6 bases clipped from V and 0 bases from J, the junction kept 5 bases outside the gene matches. The CDR3 is made up of 16 amino acids.

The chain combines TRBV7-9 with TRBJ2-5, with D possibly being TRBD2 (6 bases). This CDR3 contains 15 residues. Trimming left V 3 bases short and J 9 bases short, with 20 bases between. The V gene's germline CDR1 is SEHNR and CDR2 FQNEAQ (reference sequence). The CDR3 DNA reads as TGTGCCAGCAGCTTCCAGCGGGTTGGCCGTGAGGCCCAGTACTTC. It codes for CASSFQRVGREAQYF.

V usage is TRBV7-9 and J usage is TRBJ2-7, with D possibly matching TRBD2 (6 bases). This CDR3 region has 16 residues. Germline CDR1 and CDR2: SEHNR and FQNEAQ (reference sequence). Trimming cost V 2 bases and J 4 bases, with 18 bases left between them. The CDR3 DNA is TGTGCCAGCAGCTTACTTCCGGGGGAGGAGAAGTACGAGCAGTACTTC. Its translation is CASSLLPGEEKYEQYF.

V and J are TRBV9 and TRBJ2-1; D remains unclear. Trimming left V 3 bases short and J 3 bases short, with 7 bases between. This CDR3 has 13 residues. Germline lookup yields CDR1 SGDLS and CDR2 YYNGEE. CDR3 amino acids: CASSALDYNEQFF. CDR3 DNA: TGTGCCAGCAGCGCCCTAGACTACAATGAGCAGTTCTTC.

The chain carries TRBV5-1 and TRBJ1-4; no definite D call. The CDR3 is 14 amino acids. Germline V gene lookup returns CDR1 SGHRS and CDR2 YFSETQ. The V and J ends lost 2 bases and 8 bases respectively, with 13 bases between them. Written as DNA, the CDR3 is TGCGCCAGCAGCTTCGGCGGCAGCGAAGAAAAACTGTTTTTT. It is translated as CASSFGGSEEKLFF.

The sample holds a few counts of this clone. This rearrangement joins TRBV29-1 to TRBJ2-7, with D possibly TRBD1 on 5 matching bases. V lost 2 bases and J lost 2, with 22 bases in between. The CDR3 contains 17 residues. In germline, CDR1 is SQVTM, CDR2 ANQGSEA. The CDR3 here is CSVEIFSRVDLPYEQYF. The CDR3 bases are TGCAGCGTTGAAATTTTTAGCAGGGTAGACCTTCCCTACGAGCAGTACTTC.

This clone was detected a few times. This CDR3 reads CASRYRRDRDTYSNQPQHF. Written as DNA, the CDR3 is TGTGCCAGTAGATACCGCCGGGACAGGGACACTTATAGCAATCAGCCCCAGCATTTT. The rearrangement links TRBV19 to TRBJ1-5, with TRBD1 identical over 9 bases. Germline CDR1 reads LNHDA; CDR2 reads SQIVND (reference sequence). This CDR3 contains 19 residues. V lost 6 bases, J lost 0 bases, and 15 bases stayed unmatched.

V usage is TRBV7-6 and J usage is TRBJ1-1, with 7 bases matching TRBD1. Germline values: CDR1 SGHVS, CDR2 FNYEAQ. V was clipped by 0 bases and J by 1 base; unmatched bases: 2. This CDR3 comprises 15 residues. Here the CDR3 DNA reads TGTGCCAGCAGCTTAGCCACAGGGGAGAACACTGAAGCTTTCTTT. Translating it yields CASSLATGENTEAFF.

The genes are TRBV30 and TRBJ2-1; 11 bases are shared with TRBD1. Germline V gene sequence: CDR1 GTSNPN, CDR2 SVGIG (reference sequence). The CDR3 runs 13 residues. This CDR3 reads CASDRGLYNEQFF. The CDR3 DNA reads TGTGCATCGGACAGGGGGCTTTACAATGAGCAGTTCTTC.

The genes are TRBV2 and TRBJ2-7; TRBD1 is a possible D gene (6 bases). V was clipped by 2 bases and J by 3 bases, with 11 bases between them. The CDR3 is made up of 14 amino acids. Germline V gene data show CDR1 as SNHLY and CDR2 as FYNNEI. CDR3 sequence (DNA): TGTGCCAGCAGTGAATCCGGGACATACTACGAGCAGTACTTC. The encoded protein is CASSESGTYYEQYF.

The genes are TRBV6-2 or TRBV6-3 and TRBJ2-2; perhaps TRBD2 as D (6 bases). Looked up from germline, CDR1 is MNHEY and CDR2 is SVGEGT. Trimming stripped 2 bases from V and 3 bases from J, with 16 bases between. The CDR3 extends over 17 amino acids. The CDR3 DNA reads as TGTGCCAGCAGTTACGATCGCGGGGAGCCATACACCGGGGAGCTGTTTTTT. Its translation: CASSYDRGEPYTGELFF.

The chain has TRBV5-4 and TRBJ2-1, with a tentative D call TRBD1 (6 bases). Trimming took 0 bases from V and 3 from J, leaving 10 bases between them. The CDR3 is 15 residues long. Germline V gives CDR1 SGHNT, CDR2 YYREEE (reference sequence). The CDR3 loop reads CASSLGTALYNEQFF. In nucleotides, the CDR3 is TGTGCCAGCAGCTTGGGGACAGCTCTCTACAATGAGCAGTTCTTC.

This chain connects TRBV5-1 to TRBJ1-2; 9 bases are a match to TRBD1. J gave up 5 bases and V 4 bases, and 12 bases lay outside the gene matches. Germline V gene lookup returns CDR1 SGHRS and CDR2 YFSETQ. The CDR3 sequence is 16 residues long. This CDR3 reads CASSPATQTGGYGYTF. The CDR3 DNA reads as TGCGCCAGCAGCCCGGCGACCCAGACAGGGGGATATGGCTACACCTTC.

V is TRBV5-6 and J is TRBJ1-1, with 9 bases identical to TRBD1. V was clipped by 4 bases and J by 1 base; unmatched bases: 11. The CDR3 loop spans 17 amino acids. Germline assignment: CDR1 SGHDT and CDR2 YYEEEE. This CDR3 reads CASSLIRQGVRNTEAFF. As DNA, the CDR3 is TGTGCCAGCAGCCTGATAAGACAGGGGGTGAGGAACACTGAAGCTTTCTTT.

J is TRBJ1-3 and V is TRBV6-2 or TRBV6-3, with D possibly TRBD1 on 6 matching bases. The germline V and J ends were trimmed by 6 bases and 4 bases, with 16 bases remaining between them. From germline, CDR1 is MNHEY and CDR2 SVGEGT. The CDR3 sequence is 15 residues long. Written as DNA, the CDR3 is TGTGCCAGCAGCATAGCGGGGGGCGCGGGAAACACCATATATTTT. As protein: CASSIAGGAGNTIYF.

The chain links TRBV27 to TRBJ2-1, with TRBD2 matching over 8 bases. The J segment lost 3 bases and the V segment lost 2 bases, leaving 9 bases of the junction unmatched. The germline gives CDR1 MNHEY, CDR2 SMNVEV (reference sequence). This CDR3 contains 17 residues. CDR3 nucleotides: TGTGCCAGCAGTTTAGGGACTAGTCTATCGGGCTACAATGAGCAGTTCTTC. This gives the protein CASSLGTSLSGYNEQFF.

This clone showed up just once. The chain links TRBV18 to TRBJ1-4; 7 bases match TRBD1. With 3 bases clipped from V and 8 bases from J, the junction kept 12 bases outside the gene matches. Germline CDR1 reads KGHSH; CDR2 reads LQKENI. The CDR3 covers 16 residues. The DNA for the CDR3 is TGTGCCAGCTCACCGGAATTGACAGGGATACGGGAAAAACTGTTTTTT. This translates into CASSPELTGIREKLFF.

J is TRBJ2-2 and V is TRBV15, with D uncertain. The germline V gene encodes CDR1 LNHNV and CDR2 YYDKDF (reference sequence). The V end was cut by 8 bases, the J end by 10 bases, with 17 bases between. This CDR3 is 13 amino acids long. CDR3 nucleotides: TGTGCCACCGGGCCACCCCGTGGCGCGGAGCTGTTTTTT. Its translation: CATGPPRGAELFF.

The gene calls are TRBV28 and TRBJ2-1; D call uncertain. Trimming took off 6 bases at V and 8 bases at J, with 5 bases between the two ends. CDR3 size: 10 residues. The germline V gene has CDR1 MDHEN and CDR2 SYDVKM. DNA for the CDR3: TGTGCCAGCAGCCAGTATGAGCAGTTCTTC. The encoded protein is CASSQYEQFF.